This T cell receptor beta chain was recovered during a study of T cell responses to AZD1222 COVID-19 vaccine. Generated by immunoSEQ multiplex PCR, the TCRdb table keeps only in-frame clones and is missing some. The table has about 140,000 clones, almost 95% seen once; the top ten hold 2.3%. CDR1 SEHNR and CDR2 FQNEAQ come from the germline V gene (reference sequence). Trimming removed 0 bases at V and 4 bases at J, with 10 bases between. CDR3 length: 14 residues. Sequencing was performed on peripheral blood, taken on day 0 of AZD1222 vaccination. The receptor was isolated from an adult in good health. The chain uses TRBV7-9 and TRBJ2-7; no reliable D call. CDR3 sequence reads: CASSLAPTSYEQYF. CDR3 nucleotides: TGTGCCAGCAGCTTAGCCCCGACATCATACGAGCAGTACTTC.